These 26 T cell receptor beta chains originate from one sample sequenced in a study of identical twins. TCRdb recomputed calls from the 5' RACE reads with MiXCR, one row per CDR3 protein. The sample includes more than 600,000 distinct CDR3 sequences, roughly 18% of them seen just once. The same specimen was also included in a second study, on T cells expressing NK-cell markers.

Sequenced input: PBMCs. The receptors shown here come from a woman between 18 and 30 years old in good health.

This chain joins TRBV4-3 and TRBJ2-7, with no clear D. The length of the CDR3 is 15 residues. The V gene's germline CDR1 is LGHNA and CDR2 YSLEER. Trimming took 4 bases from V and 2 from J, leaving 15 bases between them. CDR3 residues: CASSPAVGGTYEQYF. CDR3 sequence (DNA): TGCGCCAGCAGCCCAGCAGTGGGCGGAACCTACGAGCAGTACTTC.

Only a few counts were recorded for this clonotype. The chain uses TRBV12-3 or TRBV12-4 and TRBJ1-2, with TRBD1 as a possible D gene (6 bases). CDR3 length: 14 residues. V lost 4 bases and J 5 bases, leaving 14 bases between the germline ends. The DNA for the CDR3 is TGTGCCAGCAGTTCCACAGGGTTCGGATATGGCTACACCTTC. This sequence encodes CASSSTGFGYGYTF.

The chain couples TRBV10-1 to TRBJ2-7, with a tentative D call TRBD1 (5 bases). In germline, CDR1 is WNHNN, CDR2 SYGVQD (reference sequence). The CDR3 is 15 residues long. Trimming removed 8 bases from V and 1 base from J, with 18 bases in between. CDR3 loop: CASPKRGSSSYEQYF. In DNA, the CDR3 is TGCGCCAGCCCAAAAAGGGGTTCGTCTTCCTACGAGCAGTACTTC.

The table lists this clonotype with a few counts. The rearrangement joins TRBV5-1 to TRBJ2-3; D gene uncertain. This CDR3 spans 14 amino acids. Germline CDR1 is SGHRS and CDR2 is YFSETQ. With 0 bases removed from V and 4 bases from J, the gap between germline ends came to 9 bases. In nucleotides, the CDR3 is TGCGCCAGCAGCTTGGTGTCAACTGCAGATACGCAGTATTTT. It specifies CASSLVSTADTQYF.

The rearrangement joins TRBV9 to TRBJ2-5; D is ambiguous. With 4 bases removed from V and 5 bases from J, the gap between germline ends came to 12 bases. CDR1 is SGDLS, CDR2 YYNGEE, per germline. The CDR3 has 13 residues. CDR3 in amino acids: CASSPSRLETQYF. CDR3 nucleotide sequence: TGTGCCAGCAGCCCCTCAAGGCTGGAGACCCAGTACTTC.

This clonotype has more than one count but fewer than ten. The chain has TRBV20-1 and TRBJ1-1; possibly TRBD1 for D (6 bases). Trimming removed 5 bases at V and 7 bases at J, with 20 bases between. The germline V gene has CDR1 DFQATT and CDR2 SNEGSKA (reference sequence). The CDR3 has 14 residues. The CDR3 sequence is CSAFKGGTVREAFF. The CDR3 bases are TGCAGTGCTTTCAAGGGGGGGACCGTCCGTGAAGCTTTCTTT.

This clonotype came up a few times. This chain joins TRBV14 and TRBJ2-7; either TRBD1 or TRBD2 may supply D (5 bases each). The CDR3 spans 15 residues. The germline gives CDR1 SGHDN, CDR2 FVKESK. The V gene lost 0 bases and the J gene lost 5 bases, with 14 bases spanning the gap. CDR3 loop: CASSQDRLGTDEQYF. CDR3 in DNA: TGTGCCAGCAGCCAAGATAGGTTGGGGACCGACGAGCAGTACTTC. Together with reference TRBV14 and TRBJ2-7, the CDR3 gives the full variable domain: EAGVTQFPSHSVIEKGQTVTLRCDPISGHDNLYWYRRVMGKEIKFLLHFVKESKQDESGMPNNRFLAERTGGTYSTLKVQPAELEDSGVYFCASSQDRLGTDEQYFGPGTRLTVT.

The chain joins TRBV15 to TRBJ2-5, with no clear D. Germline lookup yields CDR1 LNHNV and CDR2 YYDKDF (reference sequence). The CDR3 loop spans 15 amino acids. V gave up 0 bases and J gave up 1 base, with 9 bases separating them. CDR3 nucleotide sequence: TGTGCCACCAGCAGAGATCGAGGATTCCAAGAGACCCAGTACTTC. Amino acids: CATSRDRGFQETQYF.

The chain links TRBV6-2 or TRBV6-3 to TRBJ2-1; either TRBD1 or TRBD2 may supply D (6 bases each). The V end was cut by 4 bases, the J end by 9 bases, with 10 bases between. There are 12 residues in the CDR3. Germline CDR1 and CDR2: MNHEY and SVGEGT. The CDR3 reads CASSWGATEQFF. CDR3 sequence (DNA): TGTGCCAGCAGTTGGGGGGCCACTGAGCAGTTCTTC.

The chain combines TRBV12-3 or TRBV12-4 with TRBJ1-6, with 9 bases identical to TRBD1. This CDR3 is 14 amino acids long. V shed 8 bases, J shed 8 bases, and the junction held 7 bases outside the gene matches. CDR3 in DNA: TGTGCCAGCGCGCCGGGGACAGGGCATTCACCCCTCCACTTT. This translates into CASAPGTGHSPLHF.

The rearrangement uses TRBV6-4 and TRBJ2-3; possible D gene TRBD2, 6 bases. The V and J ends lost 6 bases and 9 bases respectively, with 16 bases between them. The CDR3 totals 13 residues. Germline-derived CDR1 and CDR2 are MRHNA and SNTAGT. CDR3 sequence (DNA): TGTGCCAGCAGACTCGAGGTGGGGGGAACGCAGTATTTT. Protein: CASRLEVGGTQYF.

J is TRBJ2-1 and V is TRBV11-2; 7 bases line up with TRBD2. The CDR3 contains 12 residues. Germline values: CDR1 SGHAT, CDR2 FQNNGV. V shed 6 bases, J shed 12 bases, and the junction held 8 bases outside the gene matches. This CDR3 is CASSPSGTGQFF. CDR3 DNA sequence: TGTGCCAGCAGTCCAAGCGGGACTGGGCAGTTCTTC.

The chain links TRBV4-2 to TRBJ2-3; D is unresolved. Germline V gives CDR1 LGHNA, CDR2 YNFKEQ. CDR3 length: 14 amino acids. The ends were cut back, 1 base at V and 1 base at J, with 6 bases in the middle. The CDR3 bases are TGTGCCAGCAGCCAAGGGTACGGCACAGATACGCAGTATTTT. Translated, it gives CASSQGYGTDTQYF.

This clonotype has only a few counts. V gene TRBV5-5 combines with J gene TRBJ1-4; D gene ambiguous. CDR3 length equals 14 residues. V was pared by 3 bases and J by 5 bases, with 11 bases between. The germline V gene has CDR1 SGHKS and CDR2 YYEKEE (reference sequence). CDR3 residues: CASSSSWANEKLFF. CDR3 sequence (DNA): TGTGCCAGCAGCTCCTCGTGGGCCAATGAAAAACTGTTTTTT.

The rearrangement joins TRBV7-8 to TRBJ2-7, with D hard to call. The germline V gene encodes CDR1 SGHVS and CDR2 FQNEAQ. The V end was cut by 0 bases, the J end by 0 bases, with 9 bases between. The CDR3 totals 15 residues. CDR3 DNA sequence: TGTGCCAGCAGCTTAGCGAATAAGGCCTCCTACGAGCAGTACTTC. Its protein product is CASSLANKASYEQYF.

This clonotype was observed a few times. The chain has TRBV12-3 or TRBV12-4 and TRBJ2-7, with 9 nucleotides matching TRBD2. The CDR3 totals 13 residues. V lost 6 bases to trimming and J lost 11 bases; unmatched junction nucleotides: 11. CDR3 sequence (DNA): TGTGCCAGCAGGTCGCTGGGCGGGGGGGGAGAGTACTTC. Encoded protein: CASRSLGGGGEYF.

The CDR3 DNA is TGTGCCAGCAGTGGGGGAGACCGCAAGTACGAGCAGTACTTC. This codes for CASSGGDRKYEQYF. The rearrangement joins TRBV6-1 to TRBJ2-7, with D tentatively TRBD2 (5 bases). The CDR3 extends over 14 amino acids. Germline V gene lookup returns CDR1 MNHNS and CDR2 SASEGT. Trimming cost V 4 bases and J 4 bases, with 14 bases left between them.

The CDR3 protein is CASSLTLTGEGEAFF. CDR3 in DNA: TGCGCCAGCAGCCTCACTCTAACAGGGGAAGGTGAAGCTTTCTTT. The J gene is TRBJ1-1, the V gene TRBV5-1, with TRBD1 identical over 7 bases. Trimming removed 4 bases from V and 7 bases from J; junction bases left unmatched: 13. The CDR3 sequence is 15 residues long. In germline, CDR1 is SGHRS, CDR2 YFSETQ.

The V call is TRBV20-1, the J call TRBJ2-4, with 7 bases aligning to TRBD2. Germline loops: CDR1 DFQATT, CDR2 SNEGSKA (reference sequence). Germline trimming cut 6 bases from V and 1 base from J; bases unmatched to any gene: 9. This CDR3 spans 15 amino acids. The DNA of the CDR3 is TGCAGTGCACACGGGGGGTGGAGGGCCAAAAACATTCAGTACTTC. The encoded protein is CSAHGGWRAKNIQYF.

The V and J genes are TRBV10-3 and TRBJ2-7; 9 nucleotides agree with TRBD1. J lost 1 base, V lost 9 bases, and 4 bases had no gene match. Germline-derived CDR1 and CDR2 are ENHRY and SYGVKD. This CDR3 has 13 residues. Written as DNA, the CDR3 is TGTGCCATGGGGGACAGGGAGTCCTACGAGCAGTACTTC. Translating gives CAMGDRESYEQYF.

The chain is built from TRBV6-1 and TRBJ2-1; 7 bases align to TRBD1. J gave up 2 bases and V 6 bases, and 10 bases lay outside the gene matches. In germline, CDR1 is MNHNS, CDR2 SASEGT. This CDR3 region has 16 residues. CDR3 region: CASRPSGQVAYNEQFF. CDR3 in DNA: TGTGCCAGCAGACCCTCTGGACAGGTAGCCTACAATGAGCAGTTCTTC.

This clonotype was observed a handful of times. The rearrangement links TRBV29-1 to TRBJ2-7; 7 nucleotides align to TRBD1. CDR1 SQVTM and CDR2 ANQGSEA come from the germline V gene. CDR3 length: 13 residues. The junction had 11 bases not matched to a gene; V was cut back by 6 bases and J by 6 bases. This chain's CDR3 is CSVEQGSHSEQYF. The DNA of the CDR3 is TGCAGCGTAGAACAGGGGAGTCATTCCGAGCAGTACTTC.

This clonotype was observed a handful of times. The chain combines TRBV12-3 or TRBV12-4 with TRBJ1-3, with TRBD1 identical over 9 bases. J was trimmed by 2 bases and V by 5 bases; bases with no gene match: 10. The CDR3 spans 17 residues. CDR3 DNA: TGTGCCAGCAGTATCACTGGACAGGGGAAAGCTGGAAACACCATATATTTT. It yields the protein CASSITGQGKAGNTIYF.

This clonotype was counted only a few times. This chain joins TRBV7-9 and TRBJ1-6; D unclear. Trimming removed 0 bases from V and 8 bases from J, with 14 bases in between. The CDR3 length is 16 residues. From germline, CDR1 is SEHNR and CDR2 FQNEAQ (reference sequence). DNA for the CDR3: TGTGCCAGCAGCTTAGCGGAAGGGATGGCCTATTCACCCCTCCACTTT. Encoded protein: CASSLAEGMAYSPLHF.

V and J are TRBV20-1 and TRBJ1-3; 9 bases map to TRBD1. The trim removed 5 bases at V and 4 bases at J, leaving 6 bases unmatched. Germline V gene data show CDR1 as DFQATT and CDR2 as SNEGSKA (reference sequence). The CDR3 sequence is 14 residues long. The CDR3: CSAYDRGVGNTIYF. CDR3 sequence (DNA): TGCAGTGCTTATGACAGGGGGGTCGGAAACACCATATATTTT.

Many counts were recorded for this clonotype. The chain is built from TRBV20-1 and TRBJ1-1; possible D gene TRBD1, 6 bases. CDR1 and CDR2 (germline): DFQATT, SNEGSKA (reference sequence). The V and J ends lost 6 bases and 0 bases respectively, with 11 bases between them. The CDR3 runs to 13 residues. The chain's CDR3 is CSAPGHLNTEAFF. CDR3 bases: TGCAGTGCGCCGGGACATCTGAACACTGAAGCTTTCTTT.